The T cell receptor beta chain described here comes from a study of shared clonotypes between healthy human individuals (dated by TCRdb to 2020 to 2022). Describing the broader study: The cohort comprised two women and a few men aged 18 to 49 years. Between about 0.8 and 8.9 billion PBMCs per donor were obtained by leukapheresis. To increase sequencing depth and limit assay-specific biases, TCR repertoire library preparation and sequencing were carried out by different laboratories using diverse techniques. For each donor, CD4 naive and CD4 memory were each run on three plates, CD8 naive on two plates, and CD8 memory on one plate. To estimate repertoire size and how much clonotype sharing occurs between individuals, the study deeply sequenced the blood TCR repertoires of about 5 healthy adults. Summary of the overall study and its limitations: Estimated clonotype richness was generally larger for naive than for memory subsets. Sampling was restricted to blood, and TCR repertoires in tissue are likely to differ from TCR repertoires in blood. The small number of donors limited the genetic and exposure-history diversity represented. Compared with non-shared clonotypes, clonotypes shared by all four sorted-subset donors had higher generation probabilities. Across a handful of donors, around 5.4% of naive CD4, roughly 3.4% of naive CD8, under 2.5% of memory CD4, and 0.3% to 0.45% of memory CD8 clonotypes were shared. Even with the large sequencing depth, rarefaction of the sorted-subset datasets indicated that sequencing was incomplete. Based on pairwise subsampling, the degree of clonotype sharing among donors was expected to be affected by sequencing depth.

Concerning this clone: Its recognized antigen is unknown. One base away there is no much larger clone; base qualities are not given.

Using the deep immunoSEQ assay, multiplex PCR amplified TCR CDR3 regions from genomic DNA. Extracted genomic DNA from each cell subset was spread evenly across all wells of several immunoSEQ 96-well plates, with each plate serving as a replicate. For sorted subsets, approximately 200 ng of genomic DNA, equivalent to roughly 33,000 T cell genomes, went into each replicate PCR. Purified libraries were quantified with a Qubit 3.0 fluorometer, sized on a Bioanalyzer 2100, and re-quantified with the KAPA Library Quantification kit. A separate single-read 150-cycle Illumina NextSeq 550 flow cell was used to sequence each immunoSEQ 96-well plate. Under the source paper's analysis protocol: Because only junctional sequences without quality scores were contained in the immunoSEQ output, filtering matching that applied to full-length reads could not be performed. To assign V/J genes and CDR3, sequences were annotated using PyIR, a Python wrapper for IgBLAST v1.9, with IMGT germline references. Any read was removed if the V/J assignment was weak (E-value above 1e-6), the CDR3 was missing, or the read contained stop codons, out-of-frame junctions, or ambiguous translated residues. A V3J clonotype was defined by an identical inferred V gene, J gene, and CDR3 amino acid sequence. The percentage overlap between two repertoires was calculated by dividing the number of shared unique clonotypes by the size of the smaller repertoire. Three approaches were used to assess repertoire richness: RTK rarefaction, the Chao1 estimator, and Recon v2.1 estimates of unobserved clonotypes. Generation probabilities for all TCRbeta clonotypes obtained by the gDNA method from a handful of donors were computed using OLGA. TCRdb's version of the immuneACCESS table is confined to in-frame rearrangements and falls short of the full clone set. An unresolved V gene accounts for under half of the shortfall where checked; the remainder is of unknown origin. V, J and clone size are taken as reported in that table, and D and trimming were inferred from the DNA itself. The sample profile shows about 2.2 million clones; approximately 92% of them were found once. The ten biggest clones cover 1.5% to 2% of the sample.

CD8 naive samples were obtained by positive selection for CCR7 among CD45RO-negative cells, yielding a CD45RA+CCR7+ population from which TemRA cells were excluded. Healthy HIV-negative adults with no recently reported acute infections or vaccinations were included as donors. Every donor was a Caucasian adult living in Nashville, Tennessee, USA. Blood was obtained by leukapheresis, after which PBMCs were separated by Ficoll-Histopaque density gradient centrifugation and cryopreserved in liquid nitrogen vapor phase. Analytical flow cytometry was used to check the purity and quantity of every magnetically sorted T cell population. Each sorted fraction had its genomic DNA isolated and then quantified by UV absorbance on a Nanodrop 2000c. The sequencing sample was made of naive CD8+ T cells from PBMCs. Taken with the paper, the label for cell subset or site translates to: CD45RA+CCR7+. This TCR was recovered from a young man in good health. Some clones in this sample may be carry-over from other donors' samples.

The nucleotide sequence reads as follows: TGCAGCGTTAACCGTGGGCGGGTCAACGAGCAGTACTTC. Translated, it gives CSVNRGRVNEQYF. The chain uses TRBV29-1 and TRBJ2-7, with TRBD2 tentatively as D gene (5 bases match). V is pared back by 5 bases and J by 5 bases, with 16 bases lying between the germline termini. CDR1 and CDR2 are drawn from the germline V gene: SQVTM, ANQGSEA. The CDR3 runs 13 residues from the cysteine to the phenylalanine. Of all the DNA, just the CDR3 is kept, 39 bases in frame from base 1.